A selection of T cell receptor beta chains follows, all from one sample in a study of patients and donors after allogeneic stem cell transplantation. TCRdb re-called the RT-PCR reads through MiXCR, storing one row per CDR3 protein. The repertoire has fewer than 75,000 distinct CDR3 sequences, roughly 15% of them found once; the top ten carry 25% to 40%. The sequenced sample consisted of blood, either unsorted or a sorted T cell fraction (not recorded which). These receptors were collected from a human donor who was either an allogeneic HSCT recipient or a stem cell or donor lymphocyte infusion donor (not recorded which). It is not recorded whose cells these are; they may come from a transplant donor. CDR3s leave out the opening cysteine and the closing phenylalanine or tryptophan.

J	V	CDR3
TRBJ2-3	TRBV21-1	ASSTPNRSNRGRTDTQY
TRBJ2-3	TRBV7-3	ASSPATLTEHTDTQY
TRBJ2-7	TRBV20-1	SALQRTSGNHEQY
TRBJ2-5	TRBV11-2	ASSLDSQGIVTQY
TRBJ2-3	TRBV4-1	ASSHPGGDTQY
TRBJ2-1	TRBV6-6	ASSSGLAGNEQF
TRBJ1-2	TRBV12-3/TRBV12-4	ASSLGGRRYGYT
TRBJ2-5	TRBV29-1	SVESVWGFKETQY
TRBJ2-2	TRBV3-1	ASSRKLTGELF
TRBJ1-5	TRBV5-8	ASWGNRGNQPQH
TRBJ1-3	TRBV5-1	ASSSRSESGNTIY
TRBJ1-5	TRBV6-5	ASSSFPADRPNQPQH
TRBJ1-1	TRBV24-1	ATRGDGMNTEAF
TRBJ2-2	TRBV5-1	ASSLASRVPNTGELF
TRBJ1-2	TRBV6-5	ASSYSWQGNYGYT
TRBJ1-2	TRBV3-1	ASSQVGGSIQEPYGYT
TRBJ1-1	TRBV5-1	ASSLGTEAF
TRBJ2-1	TRBV11-3	ASSSQDFSYNEQF
TRBJ2-3	TRBV5-5	ASSLAGALPDTQY
TRBJ1-6	TRBV6-1	ASRINGNSPLH
TRBJ2-2	TRBV18	ASSPPIGGPNTGELF
TRBJ1-2	TRBV6-5	ASSPSGSYGYT
TRBJ2-7	TRBV19	ASSIVGLGGIEQY
TRBJ2-3	TRBV4-2	ASSQGPGGSTDTQY
TRBJ2-1	TRBV7-9	ASSPGRGGNEQF
TRBJ1-3	TRBV20-1	SARQLSGNTIY
TRBJ2-7	TRBV27	ASSFGTSTGGGKY
TRBJ1-1	TRBV7-9	ASSPLKQKAF
TRBJ1-5	TRBV15	ATSRDVGGDQPQH
TRBJ2-7	TRBV6-6	ASSSSVVGTSGEQY
TRBJ2-7	TRBV6-5	ASRTGTYEQY
TRBJ2-1	TRBV6-5	ASSYRRGDRASNEQF
TRBJ2-3	TRBV27	ASRWGTYPPDTQY
TRBJ2-1	TRBV20-1	SARDIAGGPIEQF
TRBJ2-1	TRBV20-1	SARSRDRTPTKYNEQF
TRBJ2-1	TRBV11-3	ASSLDRRGGYYNEQF
TRBJ1-1	TRBV5-5	ASSLRDTEAF
TRBJ1-2	TRBV19	ASSTALGKNGYT
TRBJ2-3	TRBV3-1	ASSQDTSVGADTQY
TRBJ2-3	TRBV5-1	ASSLTLAGPENTQY
TRBJ2-7	TRBV19	ASGLAVSSYEQY
TRBJ2-7	TRBV9	ASSVDGTSSYEQY
TRBJ2-5	TRBV6-5	ASSYSHSVLQETQY
TRBJ2-7	TRBV29-1	SVEDTGLTAYEQY
TRBJ1-6	TRBV27	ASRKTDRGRGNRPLH
TRBJ2-7	TRBV25-1	ASSRSGQGLYEQY
TRBJ2-3	TRBV18	ASSPPERVIIGTQY
TRBJ1-5	TRBV29-1	SVPRGLQPQH
TRBJ2-7	TRBV10-3	AIKSGGVWYEQY
TRBJ1-3	TRBV12-3/TRBV12-4	ASTDQRVGNTIY
TRBJ1-1	TRBV10-3	ATGNRDKEAF
TRBJ2-2	TRBV4-1	ASSQRFGTENTGELF
TRBJ2-7	TRBV20-1	SALTGTYEQY
TRBJ2-1	TRBV5-1	ASSSGLAGGIYNEQF
TRBJ1-2	TRBV15	ATAKQGAVYGYT
TRBJ2-7	TRBV25-1	ASSLYNPGRPLCEQY